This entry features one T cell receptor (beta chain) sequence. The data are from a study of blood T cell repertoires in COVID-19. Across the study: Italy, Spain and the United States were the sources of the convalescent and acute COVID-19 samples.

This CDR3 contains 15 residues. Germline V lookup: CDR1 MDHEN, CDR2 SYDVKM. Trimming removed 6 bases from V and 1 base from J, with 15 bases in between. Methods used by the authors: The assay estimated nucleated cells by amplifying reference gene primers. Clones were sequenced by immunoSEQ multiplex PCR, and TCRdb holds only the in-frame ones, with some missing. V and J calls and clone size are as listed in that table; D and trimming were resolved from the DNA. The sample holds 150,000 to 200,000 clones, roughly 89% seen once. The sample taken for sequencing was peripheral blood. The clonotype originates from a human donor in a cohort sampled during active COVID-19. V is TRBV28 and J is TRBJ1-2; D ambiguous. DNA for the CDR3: TGTGCCAGCAGCCCCCCCGGGGAGGGTAACTATGGCTACACCTTC. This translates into CASSPPGEGNYGYTF.